Reported below is one T cell receptor (beta chain). The antigen it binds to is not known. Base quality data are lacking; no much larger clone is found one base away. This sample is drawn from a study of T cells in Graves' hyperthyroidism and ophthalmopathy (dated by TCRdb to the late 2010s). A note on the overall study: Peripheral blood samples were taken at initial diagnosis, before any treatment was given. The roughly 100 discovery patients were randomly divided into training and test sets at a 7:3 ratio. Following sampling, methimazole starting at 30 mg daily was given to hyperthyroidism patients, and high-dose intravenous methylprednisolone was given to ophthalmopathy patients. TCR Vbeta CDR3 sequencing of roughly 140 peripheral blood samples (about 45 ophthalmopathy, under 80 hyperthyroidism and around 17 progressor patients) is reported in the paper. Prospective prediction of ophthalmopathy was tested in an independent validation cohort of some 20 hyperthyroidism patients and 15 to 17 patients who later progressed to ophthalmopathy. In about 6 Graves' hyperthyroidism patients, the study also compared T-cell repertoires from thyroid tissue with T-cell repertoires from blood. A discovery cohort of about 100 patients, approximately 44 with Graves' ophthalmopathy and 57 with stable Graves' hyperthyroidism, was used to find distinguishing TCR V-J signatures.

TCR beta CDR3 regions were amplified from RNA transcripts. A first-round RT-PCR of the TCR CDR3 used the HTBI primer set with the Qiagen OneStep RT-PCR kit. Libraries were constructed in a second round of multiplex PCR, after which size selection and purification were performed. The libraries were sequenced on an Illumina HiSeq2000 using paired-end 100 bp reads. As for the original processing: SOAPnuke was used to process the raw data, with reads discarded if the reads contained adapters or uncalled bases, had a mean Phred below 15, or lacked an exact constant-primer or identifier match. COPE v1.2.5 was used to merge the high-quality paired reads, and each unique nucleotide sequence was defined as a clonotype. MiTCR v1.1 was used to align the clonotypes against IMGT TRBV, TRBD and TRBJ reference segments. Analysis was restricted to V-J combinations with a frequency above 0.0001, which covered roughly 99% of repertoires. The TCS score was defined as F50 (clonal expansion) divided by E x V (chaos), with BLOSUM62-based TCRdist calculated between CDR3 peptides within each V-J. Welch's t-statistics and random forest reduced around 510 V-J features to 13, which were used in a naive Bayes classifier (R e1071). TCRdb passed the public sequencing reads through fastp at Q25 and MiXCR, retaining productive beta sequences. Rows with one shared CDR3 protein collapse into an entry with the most common genes and DNA. The authors' filters were not applied to this entry. For this sample there are 500,000 to 650,000 distinct CDR3 sequences; 17% appear just once. Together, the top ten hold approximately 15% of the sample.

Overall study outcomes, separate from this receptor: In validation, progression to ophthalmopathy was predicted by the model with 70.59% sensitivity and 72% to 85% specificity, a median of roughly 6 months before onset. A 13 V-J signature model separated ophthalmopathy from stable hyperthyroidism, with 87.88% sensitivity and 81.08% specificity in cross-validation and 80%/75% in testing. Blood samples also contained most of the expanded thyroid clonotypes (frequency above 0.001), which suggests that blood repertoires may reflect thyroid immune responses. Sample size was not statistically predetermined, and investigators were not blinded to group allocation.

In the ophthalmopathy patients, disease was moderately to severely active, with a Clinical Activity Score of 3 or more, a NOSPECS grade of 4 or more, and a duration of less than 3 months. Any patient with an uncontrolled infection, another autoimmune disease, pregnancy or lactation was excluded. Diagnoses relied on clinical symptoms, serum thyroxine and TRAb, thyroid ultrasound and orbital computed tomography. Ficoll-Paque density gradient centrifugation was used to isolate PBMCs from around 10 ml of fresh peripheral blood. Total RNA was extracted with Trizol reagent, and quality was checked on an Agilent 2100 Bioanalyzer. V sheds 3 bases and J sheds 10 bases, leaving 12 bases between their ends. Based on the germline V gene, the CDR1 and CDR2 sequences are SGHNT and YENEEA. The CDR3 goes from the cysteine to the phenylalanine over 12 residues. The entry retains the CDR3 DNA only, 36 bases that are in frame from base 1.

This TCR derives from a woman aged 18-30 years with Graves' ophthalmopathy. What was sequenced was blood. This chain is built from TRBV11-3 and TRBJ1-1; the D region possibly corresponds to TRBD1 (5 bases align). The CDR3 loop reads CASSLSRQGAFF. The DNA is as follows: TGTGCCAGCAGCTTGTCGCGGCAGGGAGCTTTCTTT.